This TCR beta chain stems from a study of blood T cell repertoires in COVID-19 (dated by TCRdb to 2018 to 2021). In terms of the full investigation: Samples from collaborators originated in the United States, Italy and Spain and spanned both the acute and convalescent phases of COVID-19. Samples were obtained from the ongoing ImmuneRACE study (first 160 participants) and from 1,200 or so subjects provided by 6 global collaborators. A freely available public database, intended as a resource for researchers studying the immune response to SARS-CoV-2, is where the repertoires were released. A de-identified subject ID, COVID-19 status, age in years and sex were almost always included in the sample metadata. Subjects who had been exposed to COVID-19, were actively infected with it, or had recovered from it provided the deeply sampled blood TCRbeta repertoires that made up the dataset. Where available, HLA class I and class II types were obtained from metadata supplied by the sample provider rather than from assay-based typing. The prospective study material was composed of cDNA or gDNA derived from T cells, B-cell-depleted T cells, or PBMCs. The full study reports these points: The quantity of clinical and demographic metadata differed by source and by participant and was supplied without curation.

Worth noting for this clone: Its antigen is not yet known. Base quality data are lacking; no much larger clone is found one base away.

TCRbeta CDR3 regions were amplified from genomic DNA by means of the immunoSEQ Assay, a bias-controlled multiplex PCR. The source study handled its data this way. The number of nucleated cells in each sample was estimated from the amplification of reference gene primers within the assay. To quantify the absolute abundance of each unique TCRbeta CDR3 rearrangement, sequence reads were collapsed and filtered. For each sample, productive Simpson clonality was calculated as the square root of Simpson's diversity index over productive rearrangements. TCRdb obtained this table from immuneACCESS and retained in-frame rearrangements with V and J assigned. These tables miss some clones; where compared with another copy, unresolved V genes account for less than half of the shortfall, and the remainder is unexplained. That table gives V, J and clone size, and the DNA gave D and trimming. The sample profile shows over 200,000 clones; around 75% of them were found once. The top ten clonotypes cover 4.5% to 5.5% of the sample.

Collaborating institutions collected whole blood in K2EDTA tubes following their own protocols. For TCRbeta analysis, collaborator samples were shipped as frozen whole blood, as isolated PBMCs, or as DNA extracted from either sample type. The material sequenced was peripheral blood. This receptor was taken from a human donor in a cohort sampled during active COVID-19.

CDR3 reads: CASSLAGGGATNEKLFF. The nucleotides read TGCGCCAGCAGCTTGGCAGGGGGCGGTGCAACTAATGAAAAACTGTTTTTT. The sequence links TRBV5-1 to TRBJ1-4, with 8 junctional bases fitting TRBD1. The CDR3 runs 17 amino acids, cysteine and phenylalanine included. Left in the record is the CDR3 DNA by itself, 51 bases read in frame from the first base. CDR1 is given as SGHRS and CDR2 as YFSETQ, both from the germline V gene. From V the trimming removes 0 bases and from J it removes 0 bases, while the gene matches leave 4 bases of the junction unaccounted for.